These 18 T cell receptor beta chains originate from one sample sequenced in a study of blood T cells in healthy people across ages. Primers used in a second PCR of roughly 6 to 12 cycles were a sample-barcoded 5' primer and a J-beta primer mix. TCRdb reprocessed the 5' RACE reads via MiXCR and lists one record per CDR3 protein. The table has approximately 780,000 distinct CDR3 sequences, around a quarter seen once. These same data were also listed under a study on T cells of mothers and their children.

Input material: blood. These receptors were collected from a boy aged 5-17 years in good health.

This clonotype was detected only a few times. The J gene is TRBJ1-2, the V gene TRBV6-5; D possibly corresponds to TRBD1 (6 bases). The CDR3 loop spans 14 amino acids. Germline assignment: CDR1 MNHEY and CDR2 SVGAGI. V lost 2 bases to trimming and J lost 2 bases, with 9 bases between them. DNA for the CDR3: TGTGCCAGCAGTTACGTTGGGGGCAACTATGGCTACACCTTC. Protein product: CASSYVGGNYGYTF.

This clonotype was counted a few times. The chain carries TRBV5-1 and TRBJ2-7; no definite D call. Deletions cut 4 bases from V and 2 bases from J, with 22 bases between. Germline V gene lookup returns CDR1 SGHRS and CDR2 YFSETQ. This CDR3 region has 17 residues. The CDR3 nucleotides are TGCGCCAGCAGCCTTATTCAAGGGCAAACGTTCACCTACGAGCAGTACTTC. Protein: CASSLIQGQTFTYEQYF.

The CDR3 nucleotides are TGTGCCAGCAGTGAACGGTTAGAATACAATGAGCAGTTCTTC. Translated: CASSERLEYNEQFF. This chain joins TRBV2 and TRBJ2-1; unclear D gene. The CDR3 consists of 14 residues. V shed 2 bases and J shed 4 bases, with 9 bases lying between them. CDR1 and CDR2 (germline): SNHLY, FYNNEI.

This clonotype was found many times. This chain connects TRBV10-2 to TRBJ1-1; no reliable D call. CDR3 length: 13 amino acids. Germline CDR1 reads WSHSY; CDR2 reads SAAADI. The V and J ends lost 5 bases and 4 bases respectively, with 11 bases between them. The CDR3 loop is CASSPALLTEAFF. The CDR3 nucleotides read TGCGCCAGCAGTCCAGCCCTTCTCACTGAAGCTTTCTTT.

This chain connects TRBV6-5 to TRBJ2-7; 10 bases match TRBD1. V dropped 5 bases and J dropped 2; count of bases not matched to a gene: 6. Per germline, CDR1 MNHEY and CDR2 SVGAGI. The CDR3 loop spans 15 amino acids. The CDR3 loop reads CASSRAGTGAYEQYF. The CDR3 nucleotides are TGTGCCAGCAGTAGAGCCGGGACAGGGGCCTACGAGCAGTACTTC.

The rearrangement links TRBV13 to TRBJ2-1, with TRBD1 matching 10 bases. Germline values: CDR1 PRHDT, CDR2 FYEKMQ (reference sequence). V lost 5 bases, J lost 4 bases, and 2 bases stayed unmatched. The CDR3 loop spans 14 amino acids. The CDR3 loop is CASSRGQGYNEQFF. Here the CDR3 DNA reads TGTGCCAGCAGCAGGGGACAGGGGTACAATGAGCAGTTCTTC. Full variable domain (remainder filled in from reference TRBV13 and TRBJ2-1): AAGVIQSPRHLIKEKRETATLKCYPIPRHDTVYWYQQGPGQDPQFLISFYEKMQSDKGSIPDRFSAQQFSDYHSELNMSSLELGDSALYFCASSRGQGYNEQFFGPGTRLTVL.

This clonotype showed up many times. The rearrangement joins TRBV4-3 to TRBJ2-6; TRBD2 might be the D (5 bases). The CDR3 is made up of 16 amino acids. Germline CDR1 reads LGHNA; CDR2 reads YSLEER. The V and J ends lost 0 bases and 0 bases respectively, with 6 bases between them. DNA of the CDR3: TGCGCCAGCAGCCAAGATGGGAGCTCTGGGGCCAACGTCCTGACTTTC. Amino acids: CASSQDGSSGANVLTF.

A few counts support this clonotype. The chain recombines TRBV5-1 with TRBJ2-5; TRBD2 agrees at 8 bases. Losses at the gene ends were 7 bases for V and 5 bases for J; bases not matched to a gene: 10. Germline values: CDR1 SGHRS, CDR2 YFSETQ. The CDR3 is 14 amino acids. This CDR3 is CASVSGGLGETQYF. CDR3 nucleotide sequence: TGCGCCAGCGTCAGCGGGGGACTTGGGGAGACCCAGTACTTC.

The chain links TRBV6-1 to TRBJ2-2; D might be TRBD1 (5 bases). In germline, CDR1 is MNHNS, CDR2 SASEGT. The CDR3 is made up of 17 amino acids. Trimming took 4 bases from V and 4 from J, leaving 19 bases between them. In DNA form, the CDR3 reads TGTGCCAGCAGTGGGCCCGTAAGGGGCGCGATCACCGGGGAGCTGTTTTTT. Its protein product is CASSGPVRGAITGELFF.

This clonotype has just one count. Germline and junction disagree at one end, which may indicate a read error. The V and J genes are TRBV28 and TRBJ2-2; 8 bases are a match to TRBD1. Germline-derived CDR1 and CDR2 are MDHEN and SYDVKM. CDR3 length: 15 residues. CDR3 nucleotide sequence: TGTGGCAGCAGTTCGGACAGGGAGGAGCCCGGGGAGCTGTTTTTT. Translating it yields CGSSSDREEPGELFF.

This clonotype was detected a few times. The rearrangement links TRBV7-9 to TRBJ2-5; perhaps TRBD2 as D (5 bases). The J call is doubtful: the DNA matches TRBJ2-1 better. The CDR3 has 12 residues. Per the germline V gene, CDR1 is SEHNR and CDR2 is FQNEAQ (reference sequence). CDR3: CASSPLEAEQFF. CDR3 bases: TGTGCCAGCAGCCCACTAGAGGCTGAGCAGTTCTTC.

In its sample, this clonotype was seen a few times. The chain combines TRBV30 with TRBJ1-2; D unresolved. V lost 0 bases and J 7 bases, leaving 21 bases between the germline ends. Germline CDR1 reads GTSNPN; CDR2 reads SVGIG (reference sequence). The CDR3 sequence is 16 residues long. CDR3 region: CAWSVEGGAAALGYTF. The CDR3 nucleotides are TGTGCCTGGAGTGTAGAGGGTGGTGCAGCGGCTCTTGGCTACACCTTC.

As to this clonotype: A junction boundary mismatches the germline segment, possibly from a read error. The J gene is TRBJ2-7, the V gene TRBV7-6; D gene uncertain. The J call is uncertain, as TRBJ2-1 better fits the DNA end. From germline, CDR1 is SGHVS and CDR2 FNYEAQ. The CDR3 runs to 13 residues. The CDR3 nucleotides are TGTGCCGGCAGCGCTACAGAGTACAATGAGCAGTTCTTC. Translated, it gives CAGSATEYNEQFF.

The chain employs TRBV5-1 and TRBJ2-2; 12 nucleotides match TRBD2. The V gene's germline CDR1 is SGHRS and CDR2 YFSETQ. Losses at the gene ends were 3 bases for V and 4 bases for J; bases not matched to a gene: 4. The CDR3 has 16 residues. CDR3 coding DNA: TGCGCCAGCAGCTCTTGGACTAGCGGGGTCACCGGGGAGCTGTTTTTT. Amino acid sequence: CASSSWTSGVTGELFF.

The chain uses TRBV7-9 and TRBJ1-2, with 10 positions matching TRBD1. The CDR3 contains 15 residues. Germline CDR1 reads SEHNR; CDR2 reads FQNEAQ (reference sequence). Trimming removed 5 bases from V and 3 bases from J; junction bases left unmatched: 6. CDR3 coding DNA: TGTGCCAGCAGCCTGGACAGGGGGGCCGACTATGGCTACACCTTC. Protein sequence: CASSLDRGADYGYTF.

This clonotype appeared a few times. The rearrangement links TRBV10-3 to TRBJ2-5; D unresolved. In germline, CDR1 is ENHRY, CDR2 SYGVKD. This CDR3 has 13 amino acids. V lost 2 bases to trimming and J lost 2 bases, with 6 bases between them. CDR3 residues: CAISEMGQETQYF. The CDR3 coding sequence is TGTGCCATCAGTGAGATGGGGCAAGAGACCCAGTACTTC.

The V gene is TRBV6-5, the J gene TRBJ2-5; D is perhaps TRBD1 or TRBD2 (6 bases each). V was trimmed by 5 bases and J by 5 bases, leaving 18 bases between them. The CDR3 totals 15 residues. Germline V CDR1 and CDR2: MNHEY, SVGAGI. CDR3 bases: TGTGCCAGCAGTCAAGTTTGGGGGGCGAGGGAGACCCAGTACTTC. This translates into CASSQVWGARETQYF.

The CDR3 bases are TGCAGCGTTGATAGGTCGGGAGGGGGCGACGAGCAGTACTTC. This gives the protein CSVDRSGGGDEQYF. The chain couples TRBV29-1 to TRBJ2-7; possibly TRBD2 for D (8 bases). With 3 bases removed from V and 5 bases from J, the gap between germline ends came to 17 bases. CDR3 length: 14 residues. Germline values: CDR1 SQVTM, CDR2 ANQGSEA.